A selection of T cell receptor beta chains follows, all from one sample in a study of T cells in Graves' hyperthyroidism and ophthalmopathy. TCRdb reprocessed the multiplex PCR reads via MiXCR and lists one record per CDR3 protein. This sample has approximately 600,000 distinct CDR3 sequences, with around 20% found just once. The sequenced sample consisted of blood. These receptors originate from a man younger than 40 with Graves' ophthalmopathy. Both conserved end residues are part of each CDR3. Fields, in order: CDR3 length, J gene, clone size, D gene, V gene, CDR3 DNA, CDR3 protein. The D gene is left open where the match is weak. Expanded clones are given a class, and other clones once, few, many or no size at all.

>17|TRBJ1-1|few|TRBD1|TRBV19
TGTGCCAGTATGTTGGGGGGACAGGGGAGAGGGAACACTGAAGCTTTCTTT
CASMLGGQGRGNTEAFF
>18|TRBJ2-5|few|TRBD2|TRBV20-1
TGCAGTGCTAGAGGGGTTTCGAGTCCTAGCGGGGCCCAAGAGACCCAGTACTTC
CSARGVSSPSGAQETQYF
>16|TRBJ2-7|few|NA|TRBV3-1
TGTGCCAGCAGCCAGTCCTTTGGGAAGCCGCACTACGAGCAGTACTTC
CASSQSFGKPHYEQYF
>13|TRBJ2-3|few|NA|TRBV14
TGTGCCAGCAGCCAATATTCAGCAGATACGCAGTATTTT
CASSQYSADTQYF
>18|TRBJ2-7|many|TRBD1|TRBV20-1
TGCAGTGCTAGAGAAATCCCCACCGGGACAGGGAGAACCTACGAGCAGTACTTC
CSAREIPTGTGRTYEQYF
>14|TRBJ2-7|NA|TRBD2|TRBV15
TGTGCCACCAGCAGATACGGGAGGGCCAACGAGCAGTACTTC
CATSRYGRANEQYF
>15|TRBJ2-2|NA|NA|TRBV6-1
TGTGCCAGCAGTCCGCGGGGCCCTAACACCGGGGAGCTGTTTTTT
CASSPRGPNTGELFF
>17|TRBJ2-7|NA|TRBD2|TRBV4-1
TGCGCCAGCAGCCAAGAGGAACTAGCGGCAAGCTCCTACGAGCAGTACTTC
CASSQEELAASSYEQYF
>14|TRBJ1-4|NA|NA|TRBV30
TGTGCCTGGTCCGCCGGGCCCTCTAATGAAAAACTGTTTTTT
CAWSAGPSNEKLFF
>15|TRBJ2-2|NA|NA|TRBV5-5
TGTGCCAGCAGCTTGGATACAGGGTTCACCGGGGAGCTGTTTTTT
CASSLDTGFTGELFF
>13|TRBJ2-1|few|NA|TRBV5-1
TGCGCCAGCAGCTTGAGGGCCAGCAATGAGCAGTTCTTC
CASSLRASNEQFF
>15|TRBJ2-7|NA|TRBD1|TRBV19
TGTGCCAGTAGTATAGACCCGGACAGGAGCTACGAGCAGTACTTC
CASSIDPDRSYEQYF
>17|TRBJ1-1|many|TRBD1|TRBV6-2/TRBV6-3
TGTGCCAGCAGTTACAAGAGACCGGGACAGAATTTCACTGAAGCTTTCTTT
CASSYKRPGQNFTEAFF
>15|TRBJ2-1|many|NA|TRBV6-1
TGTGCCAGCAGTGAATACGGCGGAAACTACAATGAGCAGTTCTTC
CASSEYGGNYNEQFF
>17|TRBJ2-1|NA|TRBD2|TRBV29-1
TGCAGCGTGGGGTCCGGGACTAGCGGGTTATCCTACAATGAGCAGTTCTTC
CSVGSGTSGLSYNEQFF
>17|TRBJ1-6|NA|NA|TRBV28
TGTGCCAGCAGTTCGGGGGATACAGGGTCCCGGGGGTCACCCCTCCACTTT
CASSSGDTGSRGSPLHF
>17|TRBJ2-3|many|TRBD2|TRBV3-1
TGTGCCAGCAGCCAAGGGCTAGCGGGAGGGTCCAAGGATACGCAGTATTTT
CASSQGLAGGSKDTQYF
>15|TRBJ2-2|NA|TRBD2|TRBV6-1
TGTGCCAGTGCTCCGGGACTAGCAGTTCCCGGGGAGCTGTTTTTT
CASAPGLAVPGELFF
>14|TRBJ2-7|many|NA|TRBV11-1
TGTGCCAGCAGTGAGGGGGGAGGGTCCTACGAGCAGTACTTC
CASSEGGGSYEQYF
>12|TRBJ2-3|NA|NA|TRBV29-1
TGCAGCGTTGAAGATTGGGGGAGAGGGCAGTATTTT
CSVEDWGRGQYF
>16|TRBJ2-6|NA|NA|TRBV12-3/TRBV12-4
TGTGCCAGCAGTTTTTATCAGGGAACTGGGGCCAACGTCCTGACTTTC
CASSFYQGTGANVLTF
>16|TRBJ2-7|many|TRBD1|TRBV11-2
TGTGCCAGCAGCTTAGCCCCCGGACAGGGCACCTACGAGCAGTACTTC
CASSLAPGQGTYEQYF
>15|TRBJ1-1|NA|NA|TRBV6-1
TGTGCCAGCAGTGAAGCGCTAGGGGGTTCGGGCGAAGCTTTCTTT
CASSEALGGSGEAFF
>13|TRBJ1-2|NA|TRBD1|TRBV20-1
TGCAGTGCTAGAGGGGGACAGGGTTATGGCTACACCTTC
CSARGGQGYGYTF
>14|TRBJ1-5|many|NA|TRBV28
TGTGCCAGCAGTTTAGTGGGCGCAAATCAGCCCCAGCATTTT
CASSLVGANQPQHF
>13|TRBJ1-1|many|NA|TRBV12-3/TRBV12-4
TGTGCCAGCAGTTGGGGTGCGGACACTGAAGCTTTCTTT
CASSWGADTEAFF
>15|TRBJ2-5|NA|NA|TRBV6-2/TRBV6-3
TGTGCCAGCAGTTACTCGAAACCCGAAGAAGAGACCCAGTACTTC
CASSYSKPEEETQYF
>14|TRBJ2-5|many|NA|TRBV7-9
TGTGCCAGCAGCTTTCTTGCTAAGACCGAGACCCAGTACTTC
CASSFLAKTETQYF
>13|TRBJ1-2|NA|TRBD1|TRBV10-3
TGTGCCATCAGTGCCCGGACAGGGGTCGACTACACCTTC
CAISARTGVDYTF
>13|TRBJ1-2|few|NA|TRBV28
TGTGCCAGCAGACACGGGGCCGACTATGGCTACACCTTC
CASRHGADYGYTF
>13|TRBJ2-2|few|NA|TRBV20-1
TGCAGTGCTAGAGAAGATAACACCGGGGAGCTGTTTTTT
CSAREDNTGELFF
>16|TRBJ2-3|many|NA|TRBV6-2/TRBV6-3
TGTGCCAGCACCGCCTTCCTGGACAGAAGCACAGATACGCAGTATTTT
CASTAFLDRSTDTQYF
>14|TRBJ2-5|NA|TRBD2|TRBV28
TGTGCCAGCACCGAAGCGGGAGTTAAAGAGACCCAGTACTTC
CASTEAGVKETQYF
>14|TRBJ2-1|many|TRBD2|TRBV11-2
TGTGCCAGCAGCTTAGGGGTAGCGGGAAATGAGCAGTTCTTC
CASSLGVAGNEQFF
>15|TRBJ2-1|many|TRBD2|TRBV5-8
TGTGCCAGCAGCTTGCGGGTAGCGGGAGAAGATGAGCAGTTCTTC
CASSLRVAGEDEQFF
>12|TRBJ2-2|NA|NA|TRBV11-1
TGTGCCAGCAGCCGGCTATCCGGGGAGCTGTTTTTT
CASSRLSGELFF
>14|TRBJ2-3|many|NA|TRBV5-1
TGCGCCAGCAGTGGCGGGGAGTTCACAGATACGCAGTATTTT
CASSGGEFTDTQYF
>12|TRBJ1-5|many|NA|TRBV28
TGTGCCAGCAGTTTAATTAGTCAGCCCCAGCATTTT
CASSLISQPQHF
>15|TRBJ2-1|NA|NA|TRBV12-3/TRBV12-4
TGTGCCAGCAGCCCCCCAGTGGGCAGCCGGGATGAGCAGTTCTTC
CASSPPVGSRDEQFF
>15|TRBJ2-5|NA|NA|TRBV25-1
TGTGCCAGCAGTGAAAGTAGGAGTGTATTGGAGACCCAGTACTTC
CASSESRSVLETQYF
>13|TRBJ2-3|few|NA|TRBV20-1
TGCAGTGCTAGCGCTCGCGATACAGATACGCAGTATTTT
CSASARDTDTQYF
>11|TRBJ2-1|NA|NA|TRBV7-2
TGTGCCAGCAGCCGGCTCTATGAGCAGTTCTTC
CASSRLYEQFF